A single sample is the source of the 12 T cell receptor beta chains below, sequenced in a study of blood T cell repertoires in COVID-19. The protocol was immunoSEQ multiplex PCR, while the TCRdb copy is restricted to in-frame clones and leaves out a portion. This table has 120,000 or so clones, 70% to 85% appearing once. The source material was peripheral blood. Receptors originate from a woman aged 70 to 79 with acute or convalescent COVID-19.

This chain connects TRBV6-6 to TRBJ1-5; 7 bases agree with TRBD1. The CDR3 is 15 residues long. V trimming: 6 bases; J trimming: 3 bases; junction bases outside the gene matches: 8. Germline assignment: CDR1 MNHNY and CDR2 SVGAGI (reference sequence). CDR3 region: CASRKDGQVNQPQHF. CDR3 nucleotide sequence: TGTGCCAGCAGGAAAGATGGACAGGTCAATCAGCCCCAGCATTTT.

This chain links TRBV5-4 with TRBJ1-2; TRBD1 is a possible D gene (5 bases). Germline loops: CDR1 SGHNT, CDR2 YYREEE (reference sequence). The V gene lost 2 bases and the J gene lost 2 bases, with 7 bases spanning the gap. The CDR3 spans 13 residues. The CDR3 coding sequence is TGTGCCAGCAGCTTCTCAGGGAACTATGGCTACACCTTC. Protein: CASSFSGNYGYTF.

CDR3: CASSYRRGGEAFF. The DNA for the CDR3 is TGTGCCAGCAGTTACCGCAGGGGTGGTGAAGCTTTCTTT. This rearrangement joins TRBV6-5 to TRBJ1-1; D is perhaps TRBD1 (6 bases). Germline loops: CDR1 MNHEY, CDR2 SVGAGI. There are 13 residues in the CDR3. V lost 2 bases, J lost 7 bases, and 11 bases lay in between.

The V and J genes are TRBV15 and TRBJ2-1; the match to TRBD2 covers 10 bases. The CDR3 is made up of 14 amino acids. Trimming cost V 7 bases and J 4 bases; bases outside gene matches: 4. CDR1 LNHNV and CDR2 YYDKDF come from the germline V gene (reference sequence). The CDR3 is CATKPSGGYNEQFF. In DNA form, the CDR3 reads TGTGCCACCAAACCTAGCGGGGGATACAATGAGCAGTTCTTC.

Here the CDR3 reads CASSIGQRETQYF. Written as DNA, the CDR3 is TGTGCCAGTAGTATAGGACAGCGAGAGACCCAGTACTTC. V gene TRBV19 combines with J gene TRBJ2-5; TRBD1 might be the D (5 bases). The CDR3 runs to 13 residues. Trimming took 1 base from V and 4 from J, leaving 7 bases between them. Germline V gives CDR1 LNHDA, CDR2 SQIVND (reference sequence).

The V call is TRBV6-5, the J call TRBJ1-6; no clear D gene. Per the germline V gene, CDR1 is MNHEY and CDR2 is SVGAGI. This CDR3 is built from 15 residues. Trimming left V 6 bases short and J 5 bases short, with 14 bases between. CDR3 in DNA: TGTGCCAGCAGGGCGCCCGGGAGGAATAATTCACCCCTCCACTTT. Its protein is CASRAPGRNNSPLHF.

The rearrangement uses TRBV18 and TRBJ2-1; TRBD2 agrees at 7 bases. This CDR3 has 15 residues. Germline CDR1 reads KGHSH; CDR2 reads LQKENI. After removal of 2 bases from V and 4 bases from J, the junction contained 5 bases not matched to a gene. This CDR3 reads CASSPREGRYNEQFF. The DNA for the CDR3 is TGTGCCAGCTCACCAAGGGAGGGCCGTTACAATGAGCAGTTCTTC.

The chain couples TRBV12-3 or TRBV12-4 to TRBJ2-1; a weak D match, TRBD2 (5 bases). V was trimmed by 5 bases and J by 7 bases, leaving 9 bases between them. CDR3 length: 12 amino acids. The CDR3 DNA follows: TGTGCCAGCAGTGGGAGTGGGAATGAGCAGTTCTTC. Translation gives CASSGSGNEQFF.

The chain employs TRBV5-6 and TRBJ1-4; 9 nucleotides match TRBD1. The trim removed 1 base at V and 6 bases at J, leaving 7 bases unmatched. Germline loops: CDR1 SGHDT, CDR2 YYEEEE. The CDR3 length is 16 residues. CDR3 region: CASSLSFRDRDEKLFF. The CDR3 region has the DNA TGTGCCAGCAGCTTGAGCTTCCGGGACAGGGATGAAAAACTGTTTTTT.

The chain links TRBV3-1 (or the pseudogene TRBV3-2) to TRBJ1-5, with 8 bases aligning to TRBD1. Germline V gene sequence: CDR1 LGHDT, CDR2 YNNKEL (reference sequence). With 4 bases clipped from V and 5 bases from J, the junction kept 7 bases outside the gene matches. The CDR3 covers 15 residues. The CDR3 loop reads CASSPGTGGDQPQHF. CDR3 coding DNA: TGTGCCAGCAGCCCTGGGACAGGTGGGGATCAGCCCCAGCATTTT.

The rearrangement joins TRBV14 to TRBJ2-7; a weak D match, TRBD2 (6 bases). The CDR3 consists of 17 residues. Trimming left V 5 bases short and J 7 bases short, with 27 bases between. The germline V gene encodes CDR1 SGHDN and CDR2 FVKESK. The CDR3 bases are TGTGCCAGCAGCTCACTCGGAGGGGACCAAACTACGGGAGAGCAGTACGTC. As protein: CASSSLGGDQTTGEQYV.

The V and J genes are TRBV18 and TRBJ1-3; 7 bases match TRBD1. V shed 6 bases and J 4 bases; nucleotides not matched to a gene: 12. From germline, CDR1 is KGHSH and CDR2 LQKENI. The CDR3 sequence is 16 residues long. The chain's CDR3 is CASSVGQPGAGNTIYF. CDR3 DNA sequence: TGTGCCAGCTCGGTGGGACAGCCGGGGGCCGGAAACACCATATATTTT.